Ten or more counts support the clone carrying this TCR beta chain. Its antigen is unidentified. These data originate in a study of T cell repertoires in cytomegalovirus infection. Looking at the study overall: Public TCR beta signatures provided an indication of both CMV infection and a matching HLA type. Study-wide findings and caveats: CMV-specific TCR beta clonotypes restricted by HLA-C were the ones dominating the ex vivo response.

A single record per CDR3 protein comes from TCRdb applying MiXCR to the reads. The table shows a few hundred thousand distinct CDR3 sequences, with approximately 8.3% occurring only once. Germline values: CDR1 MGHRA, CDR2 YSYEKL. V was clipped by 0 bases and J by 0 bases, with 15 bases between them. The CDR3 is 17 residues long. Specimen: PBMCs. The V and J genes are TRBV4-1 and TRBJ2-7, with D perhaps matching TRBD2 (7 bases). The sequence was collected from a human donor in good health (CMV status not recorded). Some clones in this sample may be carry-over from other donors' samples. CDR3 DNA: TGCGCCAGCAGCCAAGAAGGGGGAGCGGGGAGCTCCTACGAGCAGTACTTC. Translation gives CASSQEGGAGSSYEQYF.